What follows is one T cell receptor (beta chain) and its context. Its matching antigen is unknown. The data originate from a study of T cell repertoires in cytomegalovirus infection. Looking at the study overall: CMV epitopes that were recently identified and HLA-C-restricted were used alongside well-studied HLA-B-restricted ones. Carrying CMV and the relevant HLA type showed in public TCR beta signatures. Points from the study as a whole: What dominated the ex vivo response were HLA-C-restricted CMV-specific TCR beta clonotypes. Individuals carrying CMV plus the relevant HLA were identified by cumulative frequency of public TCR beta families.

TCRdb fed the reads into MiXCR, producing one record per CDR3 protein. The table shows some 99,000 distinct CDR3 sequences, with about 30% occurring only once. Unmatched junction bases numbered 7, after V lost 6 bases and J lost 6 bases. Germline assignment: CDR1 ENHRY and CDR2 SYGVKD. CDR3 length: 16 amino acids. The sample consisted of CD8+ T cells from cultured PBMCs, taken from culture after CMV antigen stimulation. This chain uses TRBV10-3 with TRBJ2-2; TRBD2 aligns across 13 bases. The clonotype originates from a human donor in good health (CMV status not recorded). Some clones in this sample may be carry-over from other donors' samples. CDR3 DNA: TGTGCCATCAGGGGGACTAGCGGGGCTCGTTCCGGGGAGCTGTTTTTT. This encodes CAIRGTSGARSGELFF.